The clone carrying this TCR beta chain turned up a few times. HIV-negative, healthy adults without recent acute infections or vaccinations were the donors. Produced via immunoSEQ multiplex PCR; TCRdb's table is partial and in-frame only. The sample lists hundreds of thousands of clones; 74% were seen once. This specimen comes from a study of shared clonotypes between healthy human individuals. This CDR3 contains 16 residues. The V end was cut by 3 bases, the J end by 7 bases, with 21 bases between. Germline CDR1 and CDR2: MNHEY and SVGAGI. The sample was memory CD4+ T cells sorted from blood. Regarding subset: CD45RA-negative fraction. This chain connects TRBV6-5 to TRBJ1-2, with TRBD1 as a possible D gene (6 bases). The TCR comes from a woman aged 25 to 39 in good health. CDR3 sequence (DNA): TGTGCCAGCAGTTATCAAACCGGGGGGGCGGGAAGTGGCTACACCTTC. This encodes CASSYQTGGAGSGYTF.